Listed here are 27 T cell receptor beta chains from one sample, sequenced in a study of T cells in localized non-small cell lung cancer. TCRdb's copy holds only in-frame clones and misses some; the assay was immunoSEQ multiplex PCR. The top ten clones hold more than 4% of a sample with some 52,000 clones, over 60% of them seen once. This specimen was PBMCs, taken before any cancer treatment. All receptors derive from a woman aged 35-75 years with stage II lung adenocarcinoma.

This chain links TRBV13 with TRBJ2-7, with 11 bases matching TRBD1. Germline-derived CDR1 and CDR2 are PRHDT and FYEKMQ (reference sequence). CDR3 length: 16 amino acids. V was pared by 5 bases and J by 1 base, with 7 bases of the junction left unmatched. CDR3 sequence: CASSQPGQGGSYEQYF. In DNA form, the CDR3 reads TGTGCCAGCAGCCAGCCGGGACAGGGGGGGTCCTACGAGCAGTACTTC.

V gene TRBV2 combines with J gene TRBJ1-1; unclear D gene. CDR3 length: 14 amino acids. Trimming stripped 3 bases from V and 1 base from J, with 9 bases between. Per germline, CDR1 SNHLY and CDR2 FYNNEI. CDR3 in DNA: TGTGCCAGCAGTGATTTAGTTGGGAACACTGAAGCTTTCTTT. As protein: CASSDLVGNTEAFF.

J is TRBJ1-5 and V is TRBV6-1; 8 nucleotides match TRBD1. This CDR3 spans 15 amino acids. Germline loops: CDR1 MNHNS, CDR2 SASEGT. J gave up 2 bases and V 6 bases, and 6 bases lay outside the gene matches. Written as DNA, the CDR3 is TGTGCCAGCAGACAGGGGGACGGTGGCAATCAGCCCCAGCATTTT. As protein: CASRQGDGGNQPQHF.

CDR3 residues: CASSPTGLNTEAFF. The DNA for the CDR3 is TGTGCCAGCAGTCCCACAGGGCTAAACACTGAAGCTTTCTTT. The V call is TRBV11-1, the J call TRBJ1-1, with D possibly TRBD1 on 6 matching bases. The V end lost 6 bases, the J end lost 2 bases, and 13 bases lay between the germline ends. CDR3 length: 14 residues. Germline V CDR1 and CDR2: SGHAT, FQDESV (reference sequence).

This chain joins TRBV27 and TRBJ1-1; tentative D call: TRBD1 (5 bases). CDR1 is MNHEY and CDR2 is SMNVEV in the germline V gene (reference sequence). The V end was cut by 6 bases, the J end by 3 bases, with 17 bases between. The CDR3 spans 15 residues. For the CDR3, the DNA is TGTGCCAGCAGCCCATATGGGACTGGTCACACTGAAGCTTTCTTT. Its translation: CASSPYGTGHTEAFF.

This rearrangement joins TRBV6-6 to TRBJ2-7; 11 bases fit TRBD2. The J segment lost 5 bases and the V segment lost 5 bases, leaving 11 bases of the junction unmatched. Germline V CDR1 and CDR2: MNHNY, SVGAGI (reference sequence). This CDR3 is 16 amino acids long. The CDR3 region is CASSALLAGESDEQYF. In DNA form, the CDR3 reads TGTGCCAGCAGTGCCCTACTAGCGGGGGAATCAGACGAGCAGTACTTC.

The chain is built from TRBV28 and TRBJ2-7; D not resolved. Trimming cost V 9 bases and J 6 bases, with 21 bases left between them. Germline V gene lookup returns CDR1 MDHEN and CDR2 SYDVKM. CDR3 size: 14 residues. The CDR3 DNA reads TGTGCCAGTCGTATAAACCTTCAGTGGGGCGAGCAGTACTTC. Translated, it gives CASRINLQWGEQYF.

The genes are TRBV27 and TRBJ2-1; 8 nucleotides align to TRBD1. This CDR3 comprises 18 residues. Trimming took 4 bases from V and 3 from J; bases not matched to a gene: 14. CDR1 is MNHEY, CDR2 SMNVEV, per germline (reference sequence). The CDR3 region is CASSSQFADRVSYNEQFF. CDR3 nucleotides: TGTGCCAGCAGTTCCCAATTCGCGGACAGGGTTAGCTACAATGAGCAGTTCTTC.

The sample holds a few counts of this clone. V usage is TRBV7-8 and J usage is TRBJ1-2; a weak D match, TRBD1 (5 bases). The CDR3 has 16 residues. With 2 bases removed from V and 1 base from J, the gap between germline ends came to 14 bases. CDR1 and CDR2 (germline): SGHVS, FQNEAQ. The CDR3 reads CASSLTGVGINYGYTF. As DNA, the CDR3 is TGTGCCAGCAGCTTAACGGGGGTGGGGATTAACTATGGCTACACCTTC.

The gene calls are TRBV5-4 and TRBJ1-1; possible D gene TRBD1, 5 bases. Germline CDR1 reads SGHNT; CDR2 reads YYREEE (reference sequence). The CDR3 contains 13 residues. Trimming took 4 bases from V and 3 from J, leaving 10 bases between them. In DNA, the CDR3 is TGTGCCAGCAGCCCGTCGGGGGACACTGAAGCTTTCTTT. It is translated as CASSPSGDTEAFF.

This clone was detected only a few times. As DNA, the CDR3 is TGTGCCAGCAGTTCCCCCTCCGGGACTAGCGGGGGATTTCAAGAGACCCAGTACTTC. The encoded protein is CASSSPSGTSGGFQETQYF. The V and J genes are TRBV27 and TRBJ2-5; 14 positions match TRBD2. Germline CDR1 reads MNHEY; CDR2 reads SMNVEV (reference sequence). This CDR3 region has 19 residues. With V trimmed by 4 bases and J by 2 bases, 12 bases remained unmatched.

V gene TRBV2 combines with J gene TRBJ1-1; D uncertain. This CDR3 spans 10 amino acids. Trimming took off 6 bases at V and 10 bases at J, with 9 bases between the two ends. Germline V gene sequence: CDR1 SNHLY, CDR2 FYNNEI. CDR3 DNA sequence: TGTGCCAGCAGACAGAGGTTAGCTTTCTTT. Residues: CASRQRLAFF.

CDR3 region: CASSSGTGPVGYTF. CDR3 in DNA: TGTGCCAGCAGCTCGGGGACAGGGCCAGTTGGCTACACCTTC. This chain joins TRBV7-9 and TRBJ1-2, with TRBD1 matching 9 bases. V lost 4 bases, J lost 7 bases, and 7 bases stayed unmatched. CDR3 size: 14 residues. Germline CDR1 is SEHNR and CDR2 is FQNEAQ (reference sequence).

The rearrangement links TRBV5-1 to TRBJ1-1, with 9 bases lining up with TRBD1. V trimming: 3 bases; J trimming: 1 base; junction bases outside the gene matches: 4. The CDR3 is 15 amino acids. Germline loops: CDR1 SGHRS, CDR2 YFSETQ. CDR3 loop: CASSWGTGKNTEAFF. CDR3 coding DNA: TGCGCCAGCAGCTGGGGGACAGGGAAGAACACTGAAGCTTTCTTT.

This clone was observed a single time. The chain employs TRBV6-5 and TRBJ2-3; D may be TRBD2 (7 bases). The germline CDR1 and CDR2 sequences are MNHEY and SVGAGI. Trimming cost V 0 bases and J 2 bases, with 12 bases left between them. This CDR3 region has 16 residues. CDR3 in amino acids: CASSYSGGGPTDTQYF. The CDR3 DNA sequence: TGTGCCAGCAGTTACTCAGGGGGGGGCCCCACAGATACGCAGTATTTT.

In its sample, this clone is medium-sized (0.01 to 0.1%). The chain recombines TRBV29-1 with TRBJ2-7; 9 nucleotides align to TRBD1. The CDR3 is made up of 14 amino acids. CDR1 and CDR2 (germline): SQVTM, ANQGSEA. V was clipped by 3 bases and J by 3 bases; unmatched bases: 6. The CDR3 coding sequence is TGCAGCGTTGACGCGGGGACAGGGCGCTACGAGCAGTACTTC. This codes for CSVDAGTGRYEQYF.

The CDR3 sequence is CASSLLIKIAKNIQYF. CDR3 coding DNA: TGCGCCAGCAGTCTACTCATAAAGATAGCCAAAAACATTCAGTACTTC. This chain connects TRBV23-1 to TRBJ2-4; no clear D gene. TRBV23-1 is given ORF status, its function remaining uncertain. Between the trimmed V and J ends, which lost 4 bases and 0 bases, there was a span of 13 bases. CDR3 size: 16 residues.

The rearrangement joins TRBV7-2 to TRBJ1-1; the D gene is possibly TRBD1 (5 bases). CDR1 is SGHTA and CDR2 is FQGNSA in the germline V gene. This CDR3 has 15 amino acids. The germline V and J ends were trimmed by 3 bases and 1 base, with 12 bases remaining between them. The CDR3 DNA follows: TGTGCCAGCAGCTTCAAGGGGCTGGCGAACACTGAAGCTTTCTTT. Amino acids: CASSFKGLANTEAFF. The whole variable domain, filled in from reference TRBV7-2 and TRBJ1-1, reads GAGVSQSPSNKVTEKGKDVELRCDPISGHTALYWYRQSLGQGLEFLIYFQGNSAPDKSGLPSDRFSAERTGGSVSTLTIQRTQQEDSAVYLCASSFKGLANTEAFFGQGTRLTVV.

The V gene is TRBV9, the J gene TRBJ1-2; the D is unclear. Trimming took 0 bases from V and 4 from J, leaving 19 bases between them. This CDR3 has 17 residues. The germline V gene has CDR1 SGDLS and CDR2 YYNGEE. For the CDR3, the DNA is TGTGCCAGCAGCGTAGCTCCTGGACTGCTCTCATCCTATGGCTACACCTTC. Its protein product is CASSVAPGLLSSYGYTF.

V gene TRBV15 combines with J gene TRBJ1-2; 8 bases are shared with TRBD1. The germline CDR1 and CDR2 sequences are LNHNV and YYDKDF (reference sequence). This CDR3 region has 14 residues. The junction had 5 bases not matched to a gene; V was cut back by 1 base and J by 7 bases. CDR3 sequence reads: CATSRADRGGGYTF. In DNA, the CDR3 is TGTGCCACCAGCAGAGCAGACAGGGGAGGTGGCTACACCTTC.

J is TRBJ2-3 and V is TRBV28, with TRBD1 as a possible D gene (6 bases). V lost 6 bases and J 2 bases, leaving 15 bases between the germline ends. The CDR3 contains 15 residues. Germline CDR1 and CDR2: MDHEN and SYDVKM. The CDR3 sequence: CASSRGGKYTDTQYF. The DNA of the CDR3 is TGTGCCAGCAGCCGAGGGGGAAAATACACAGATACGCAGTATTTT.

The chain has TRBV2 and TRBJ1-2; no definite D call. V gave up 7 bases and J gave up 6 bases, with 15 bases separating them. In germline, CDR1 is SNHLY, CDR2 FYNNEI. The CDR3 covers 13 residues. The CDR3 DNA follows: TGTGCCAGCACCCCCCGGCAGCGGCATGGCTACACCTTC. It yields the protein CASTPRQRHGYTF.

This rearrangement joins TRBV6-5 to TRBJ2-5; D remains ambiguous. With 5 bases removed from V and 5 bases from J, the gap between germline ends came to 15 bases. The CDR3 covers 14 residues. The germline gives CDR1 MNHEY, CDR2 SVGAGI. The CDR3 nucleotides are TGTGCCAGCAGTATACCCGAGAGGACGGAGACCCAGTACTTC. Translating gives CASSIPERTETQYF.

This clone was recorded a few times. The chain uses TRBV9 and TRBJ1-1; 7 bases map to TRBD1. V trimming: 2 bases; J trimming: 0 bases; junction bases outside the gene matches: 4. CDR3 length: 15 residues. Germline V gene sequence: CDR1 SGDLS, CDR2 YYNGEE. The CDR3 protein is CASSVRDSMNTEAFF. CDR3 DNA: TGTGCCAGCAGCGTGAGGGACAGTATGAACACTGAAGCTTTCTTT.

The chain carries TRBV5-4 and TRBJ2-7; 8 bases align to TRBD2. With 10 bases clipped from V and 1 base from J, the junction kept 10 bases outside the gene matches. CDR1 is SGHNT, CDR2 YYREEE, per germline (reference sequence). This CDR3 contains 14 residues. The chain's CDR3 is CAVTLSGASYEQYF. In DNA, the CDR3 is TGTGCCGTTACTCTTAGCGGGGCGTCCTACGAGCAGTACTTC.

The chain employs TRBV28 and TRBJ1-1; a possible D gene is TRBD1 (5 bases). The CDR3 consists of 12 residues. From germline, CDR1 is MDHEN and CDR2 SYDVKM. Between the trimmed V and J ends, which lost 6 bases and 4 bases, there was a span of 9 bases. CDR3 sequence: CASRAGTTEAFF. In DNA form, the CDR3 reads TGTGCCAGCAGAGCAGGGACCACTGAAGCTTTCTTT.

The CDR3 DNA is TGCGCCAGCAGCTTGTCGTTCGGACCAACCTATGGCTACACCTTC. Amino acid sequence: CASSLSFGPTYGYTF. The V gene is TRBV5-1, the J gene TRBJ1-2; D unresolved. V was shortened by 1 base and J by 4 bases, with 14 bases between the two germline ends. Germline V gene sequence: CDR1 SGHRS, CDR2 YFSETQ. CDR3 length equals 15 residues.